The T cell receptor beta chain under discussion was sequenced for a study of regulatory T cells in long-lasting Graves disease (dated by TCRdb to the early 2020s). For context, the study as a whole: Newly diagnosed Graves' disease patients had taken antithyroid drugs for less than 3 months. Patients with persistent Graves' disease were compared with patients with newly diagnosed Graves' disease using TCR sequencing and RNA sequencing of peripheral blood. The study was conducted in China and was registered as a clinical trial. A total of 33 samples underwent TCR sequencing, from about 13 patients with persistent Graves' disease and some 20 patients with newly diagnosed Graves' disease. What the research found in general, with its limitations: Patients with persistent disease shared more public clonotypes (fewer than 3,000) than newly diagnosed patients did (966). Persistent disease showed preferential use of TRBV28, TRBJ1-2 and TRBJ2-5, whereas newly diagnosed disease favored TRBV20-1 and TRBJ2-1. As a limitation, the authors acknowledged that the small sample size may reduce accuracy. Peripheral blood alone was examined, since thyroid tissue, which constituted the primary lesion, could not be accessed. Sequencing and analysis were restricted to the TCR beta chain. Persistent Graves' disease patients showed lower TCR Shannon entropy and fewer highly expanded clones than newly diagnosed patients, suggesting clonal expansion.

CDR1 MNHEY and CDR2 SMNVEV were looked up in the germline V gene (reference sequence). The cysteine opens and the phenylalanine closes a CDR3 of 18 amino acids. This entry keeps only the CDR3 DNA: 54 bases, framed from base 1. As regards this clonotype: Its specific antigen is unknown. A much larger clone differs by one base, so this may be a read error.

The label giving this sample's time point can be read as: newly diagnosed GD, antithyroid drugs for less than 3 months. For both TCR sequencing and RNA sequencing, RNA was extracted from PBMCs using TRIzol. The diagnosis of Graves' disease followed American Thyroid Association guidelines. Recruitment of patients was carried out at an endocrinology department in Xi'an, China. Each patient gave approximately 9 milliliters of peripheral blood, collected in an EDTA anticoagulant tube. Ficoll Paque Plus density gradient separation was used to isolate PBMCs, and no further T cell sorting was done. RNA quality was checked with an Agilent 2100 Bioanalyzer and agarose gel, and concentration with a NanoDrop 2000. Library preparation used multiplex PCR. The instrument was an Illumina HiSeq 4000. TCR beta libraries were built with iRepertoire HTBI primers and Arm-PCR amplification of CDR3 regions. PCR products were gel purified before sequencing. Regarding the original processing steps: Gene usage analysis of CDR3 amino acid clonotypes used the 60 to 75 TRBV and around 14 TRBJ segments found across samples. COPE and FqMerger were used to merge filtered high-quality paired reads into contigs. Contigs were aligned with BLAST to IMGT TRBV, TRBD and TRBJ reference genes, and CDR3 was defined per IMGT. Any clonotype with a frequency above 0.1% was counted as a highly expanded clone. Shannon entropy was used to measure repertoire diversity, and the Gini coefficient was used to measure V-J evenness. Clonotypes shared by more than one individual were considered public. The public reads were reanalyzed by TCRdb: fastp trimming at Q25, MiXCR alignment, in-frame beta chains only. Here each entry gathers all rows of one CDR3 protein and keeps the most common genes and DNA. TCRdb's processing, not the authors', yielded these V and J calls. Here the sample has 550,000 to 600,000 distinct CDR3 sequences; more than 15% occur a single time. The ten largest clones represent around 11% of the sample.

The same specimen was also included in a second study, on T cells in Graves' hyperthyroidism and ophthalmopathy. The second study reports: Stable Graves' hyperthyroidism was defined as no progression to ophthalmopathy during 18 months of follow-up. Hyperthyroidism patients were aged 18 to 65 years and newly diagnosed, with disease duration of less than 2 months. Exclusion was applied to patients with uncontrolled infections, other autoimmune diseases, pregnancy or lactation. Diagnoses were established on the basis of clinical symptoms, serum thyroxine and TRAb, thyroid ultrasound, and orbital computed tomography. A first-round RT-PCR of the TCR CDR3 used the HTBI primer set with the Qiagen OneStep RT-PCR kit. Most expanded thyroid clonotypes (frequency above 0.001) were also found in blood, which suggests that blood repertoires may mirror thyroid immune responses. A model built on a 13 V-J signature distinguished ophthalmopathy from stable hyperthyroidism, reaching over 85% sensitivity and around 81% specificity in cross-validation and 80%/75% in testing. In validation, the model predicted progression to ophthalmopathy a median of roughly 6.2 months before onset, with approximately 70% sensitivity and 72.22% specificity. To identify distinguishing TCR V-J signatures, a discovery cohort of around 98 patients was used, comprising some 43 with Graves' ophthalmopathy and 57 with stable Graves' hyperthyroidism. Prospective prediction of ophthalmopathy was tested in an independent validation cohort consisting of 18 to 20 hyperthyroidism patients and around 16 patients who later progressed to ophthalmopathy. The approximately 95 discovery patients were divided at random into training and test sets in a 7:3 ratio. In about 6 Graves' hyperthyroidism patients, the study also compared T-cell repertoires from thyroid tissue with T-cell repertoires from blood. Following sampling, methimazole starting at 30 mg daily was given to hyperthyroidism patients, and high-dose intravenous methylprednisolone was given to ophthalmopathy patients. The libraries were constructed in a second round of multiplex PCR and then size-selected and purified. Sequencing of the libraries was done on an Illumina HiSeq2000 using paired-end 100 bp reads. Raw data were processed with SOAPnuke, discarding reads with adapters, uncalled bases, mean Phred below 15, or no exact constant-primer or identifier match. High-quality paired reads were merged using COPE v1.2.5, and each unique nucleotide sequence was defined as a clonotype. MiTCR v1.1 was used to align clonotypes to the IMGT TRBV, TRBD and TRBJ reference segments. Only V-J combinations with frequency above 0.0001, covering about 99% of repertoires, were analysed. The TCS score was defined as the ratio of F50 (clonal expansion) to E x V (chaos), calculated using BLOSUM62-based TCRdist between CDR3 peptides within each V-J. Welch's t-statistics and random forest reduced fewer than 550 V-J features to 13, which were used in a naive Bayes classifier (R e1071). Sample size was not statistically predetermined, and investigators were not blinded to group allocation. The paper reports TCR Vbeta CDR3 sequencing of roughly 140 peripheral blood samples: 40 to 45 ophthalmopathy, about 75 hyperthyroidism and approximately 17 progressor patients.

The origin of this receptor is a man younger than 35 with Graves disease. Donor details come from another sample of the same person, matched by shared clones. The input for sequencing was peripheral blood mononuclear cells (PBMCs), taken at new diagnosis, from a patient treated with antithyroid drugs. The rearranged chain carries TRBV27 and TRBJ2-7; the D gene is perhaps TRBD1 or TRBD2, as each covers 5 bases. The CDR3 reads as follows: CAGSLNRAALAKGDEQYF. The DNA sequence is as follows: TGTGCCGGCAGTTTAAATCGCGCGGCCCTAGCTAAAGGGGACGAGCAGTACTTC.